This T cell receptor beta chain was retrieved from a study of blood T cell repertoires in COVID-19. Study background: PBMCs, B-cell-depleted T cells, or T cells were the source of the cDNA or gDNA that made up the material.

Original processing methods: Estimates of nucleated cell counts were drawn from the amplification of reference gene primers. Produced via immunoSEQ multiplex PCR; TCRdb's table is partial and in-frame only. For V, J and clone size, that table is used; D and trimming come from the DNA. Of 170,000 or so clones listed, roughly four fifths were seen once; the top ten hold 7.6%. The CDR3 covers 13 residues. Trimming pared 5 bases from V and 3 bases from J, leaving 10 bases between. CDR1 MNHEY and CDR2 SMNVEV come from the germline V gene (reference sequence). The sequenced material came from peripheral blood. This receptor was taken from a woman aged 65 to 85 with COVID-19, enrolled during active disease. V usage is TRBV27 and J usage is TRBJ1-2; D is ambiguous. Here the CDR3 reads CASSADGDYGYTF. The DNA for the CDR3 is TGTGCCAGCAGTGCAGACGGGGACTATGGCTACACCTTC.